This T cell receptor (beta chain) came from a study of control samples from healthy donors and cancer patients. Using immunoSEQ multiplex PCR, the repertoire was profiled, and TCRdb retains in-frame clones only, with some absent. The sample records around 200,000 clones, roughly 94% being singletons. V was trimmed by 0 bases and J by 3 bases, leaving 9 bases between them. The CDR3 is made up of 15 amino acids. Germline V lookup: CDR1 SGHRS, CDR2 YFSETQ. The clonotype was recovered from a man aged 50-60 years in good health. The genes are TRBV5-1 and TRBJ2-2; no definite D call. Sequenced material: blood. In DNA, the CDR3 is TGCGCCAGCAGCTTGGAAAGCTCACACACCGGGGAGCTGTTTTTT. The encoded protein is CASSLESSHTGELFF.